The source of this T cell receptor beta chain is a study of shared clonotypes between healthy human individuals. Sorted-subset replicate PCR reactions contained 200 to 250 ng DNA, corresponding to some 29,000 T cell genomes. Clones were sequenced by immunoSEQ multiplex PCR, and TCRdb holds only the in-frame ones, with some missing. The sample includes approximately 1.4 million clones, under 99% of them seen just once. The CDR3 is 15 residues long. Per the germline V gene, CDR1 is SGDLS and CDR2 is YYNGEE. With 4 bases clipped from V and 4 bases from J, the junction kept 7 bases outside the gene matches.

V gene TRBV9 combines with J gene TRBJ1-5, with TRBD1 matching 8 bases. The receptor's source is a man between 25 and 39 years old in good health. The sample was naive CD4+ T cells sorted from blood. Documented subset: CD45RA+ positively selected. The CDR3 sequence: CASSTSGQVNQPQHF. For the CDR3, the DNA is TGTGCCAGCAGCACCTCGGGACAGGTGAATCAGCCCCAGCATTTT.